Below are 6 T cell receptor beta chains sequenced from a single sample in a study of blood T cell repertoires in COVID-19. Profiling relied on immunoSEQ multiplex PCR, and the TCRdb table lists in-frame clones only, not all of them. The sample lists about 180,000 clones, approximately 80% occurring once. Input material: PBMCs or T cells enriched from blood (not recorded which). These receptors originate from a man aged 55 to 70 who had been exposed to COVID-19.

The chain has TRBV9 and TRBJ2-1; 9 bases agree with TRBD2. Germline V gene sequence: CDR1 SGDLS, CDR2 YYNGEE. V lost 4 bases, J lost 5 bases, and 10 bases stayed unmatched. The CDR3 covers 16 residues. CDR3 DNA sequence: TGTGCCAGCAGCTACAACCAGCGGGAGGCCCACAATGAGCAGTTCTTC. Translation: CASSYNQREAHNEQFF.

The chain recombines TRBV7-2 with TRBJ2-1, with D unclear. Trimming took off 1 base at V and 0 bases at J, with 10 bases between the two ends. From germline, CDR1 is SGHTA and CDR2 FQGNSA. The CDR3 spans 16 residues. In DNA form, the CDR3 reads TGTGCCAGCAGCTTAGTGGCGGCGAGCTCCTACAATGAGCAGTTCTTC. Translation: CASSLVAASSYNEQFF. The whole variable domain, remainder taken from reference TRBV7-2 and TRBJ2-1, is GAGVSQSPSNKVTEKGKDVELRCDPISGHTALYWYRQSLGQGLEFLIYFQGNSAPDKSGLPSDRFSAERTGGSVSTLTIQRTQQEDSAVYLCASSLVAASSYNEQFFGPGTRLTVL.

CDR3 DNA sequence: TGTGCCAGCAGCTTTACTAGCGGTCCCTACAATGAGCAGTTCTTC. It encodes CASSFTSGPYNEQFF. The chain has TRBV7-3 and TRBJ2-1; TRBD2 matches 8 bases. In germline, CDR1 is SGHTA, CDR2 FQGTGA. The CDR3 is made up of 15 amino acids. Unmatched junction bases numbered 3, after V lost 3 bases and J lost 2 bases.

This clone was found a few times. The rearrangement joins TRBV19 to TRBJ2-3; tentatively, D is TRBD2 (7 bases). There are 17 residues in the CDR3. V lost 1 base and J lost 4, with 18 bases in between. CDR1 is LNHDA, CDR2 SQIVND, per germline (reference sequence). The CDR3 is CASSIGVGGGAADTQYF. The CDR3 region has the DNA TGTGCCAGTAGTATAGGAGTGGGAGGGGGAGCGGCAGATACGCAGTATTTT. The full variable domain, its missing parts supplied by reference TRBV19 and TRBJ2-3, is DGGITQSPKYLFRKEGQNVTLSCEQNLNHDAMYWYRQDPGQGLRLIYYSQIVNDFQKGDIAEGYSVSREKKESFPLTVTSAQKNPTAFYLCASSIGVGGGAADTQYFGPGTRLTVL.

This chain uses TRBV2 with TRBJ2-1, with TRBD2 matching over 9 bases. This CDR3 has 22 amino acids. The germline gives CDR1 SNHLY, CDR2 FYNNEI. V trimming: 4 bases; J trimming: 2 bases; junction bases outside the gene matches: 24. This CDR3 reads CASSVPDPAPLSSGITYNEQFF. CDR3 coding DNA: TGTGCCAGCAGTGTTCCCGATCCGGCCCCACTCTCTAGCGGGATAACCTACAATGAGCAGTTCTTC.

CDR3 in amino acids: CASSYPDRGSGYTF. The CDR3 DNA sequence: TGTGCCAGCAGTTACCCGGACAGGGGGAGCGGCTACACCTTC. This chain joins TRBV6-6 and TRBJ1-2; 10 bases are a match to TRBD1. V was pared by 2 bases and J by 8 bases, with 5 bases of the junction left unmatched. This CDR3 comprises 14 residues. Germline V gene lookup returns CDR1 MNHNY and CDR2 SVGAGI (reference sequence).